This TCR beta chain originates from a study of shared clonotypes between healthy human individuals. It was into CD45RA+ naive and CD45RA-negative memory subsets that the CD4+ cells were split. Assay used: immunoSEQ multiplex PCR; TCRdb lists only in-frame clones, some missing. The sample holds a few million clones, 85% to 95% seen once. The table lists this clone with a count of one. Its antigen is not identified. The same CDR3 also results from other DNA sequences found in this sample. Study-wide results and caveats: An expected dependence of interdonor clonotype sharing on sequencing depth was noted.

The germline gives CDR1 MDHEN, CDR2 SYDVKM. V was clipped by 6 bases and J by 1 base, with 6 bases between them. The CDR3 totals 12 residues. The sample taken for sequencing was naive CD4+ T cells from PBMCs. As for subset: CD45RA+ positively selected. The chain recombines TRBV28 with TRBJ1-1; D gene ambiguous. This sequence was found in a man between 18 and 35 years old in good health. Some clones in this sample may be carry-over from other donors' samples. The CDR3 loop reads CASSPPNTEAFF. DNA for the CDR3: TGTGCCAGCAGCCCCCCGAACACTGAAGCTTTCTTT.